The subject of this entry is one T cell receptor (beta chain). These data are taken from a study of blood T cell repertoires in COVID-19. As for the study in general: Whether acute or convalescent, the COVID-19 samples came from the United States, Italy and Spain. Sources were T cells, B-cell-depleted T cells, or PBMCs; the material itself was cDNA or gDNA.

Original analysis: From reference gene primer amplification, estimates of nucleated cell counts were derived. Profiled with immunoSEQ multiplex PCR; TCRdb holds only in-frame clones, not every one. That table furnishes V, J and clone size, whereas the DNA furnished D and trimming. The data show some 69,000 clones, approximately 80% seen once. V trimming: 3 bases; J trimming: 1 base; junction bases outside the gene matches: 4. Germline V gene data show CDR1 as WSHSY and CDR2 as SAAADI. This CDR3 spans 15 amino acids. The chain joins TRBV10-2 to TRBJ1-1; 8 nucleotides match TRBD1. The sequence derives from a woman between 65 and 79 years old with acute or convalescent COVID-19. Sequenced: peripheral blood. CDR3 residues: CASSDPQGANTEAFF. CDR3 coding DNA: TGCGCCAGCAGTGACCCCCAGGGGGCGAACACTGAAGCTTTCTTT.